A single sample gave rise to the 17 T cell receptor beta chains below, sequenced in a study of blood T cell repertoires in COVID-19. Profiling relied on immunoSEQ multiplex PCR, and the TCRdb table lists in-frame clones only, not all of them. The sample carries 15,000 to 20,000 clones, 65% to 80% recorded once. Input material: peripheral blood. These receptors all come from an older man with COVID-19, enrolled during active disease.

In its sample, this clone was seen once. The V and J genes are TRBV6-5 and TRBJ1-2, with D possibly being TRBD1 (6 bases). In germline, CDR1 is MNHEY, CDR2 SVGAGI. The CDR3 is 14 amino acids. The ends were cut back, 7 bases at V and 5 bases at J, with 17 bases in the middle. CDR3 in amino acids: CASKEGGSDYGYTF. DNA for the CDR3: TGTGCCAGCAAAGAGGGGGGGTCTGATTATGGCTACACCTTC.

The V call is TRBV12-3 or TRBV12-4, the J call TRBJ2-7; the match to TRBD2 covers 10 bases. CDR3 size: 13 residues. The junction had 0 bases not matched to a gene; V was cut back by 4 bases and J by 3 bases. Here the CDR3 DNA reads TGTGCCAGCAGTTCTAGCGGGAGCTACGAGCAGTACTTC. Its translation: CASSSSGSYEQYF.

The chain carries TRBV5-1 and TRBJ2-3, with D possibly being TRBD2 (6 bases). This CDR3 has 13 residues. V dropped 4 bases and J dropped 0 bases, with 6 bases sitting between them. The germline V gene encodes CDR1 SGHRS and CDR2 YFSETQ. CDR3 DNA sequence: TGCGCCAGCAGCGGGACTAGCACAGATACGCAGTATTTT. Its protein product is CASSGTSTDTQYF. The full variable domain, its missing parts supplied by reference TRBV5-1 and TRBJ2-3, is KAGVTQTPRYLIKTRGQQVTLSCSPISGHRSVSWYQQTPGQGLQFLFEYFSETQRNKGNFPGRFSGRQFSNSRSEMNVSTLELGDSALYLCASSGTSTDTQYFGPGTRLTVL.

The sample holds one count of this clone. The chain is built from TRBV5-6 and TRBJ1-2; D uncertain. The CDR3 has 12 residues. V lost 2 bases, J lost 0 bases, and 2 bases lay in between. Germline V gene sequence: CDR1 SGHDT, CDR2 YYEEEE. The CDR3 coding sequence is TGTGCCAGCAGCTTTACTAACTATGGCTACACCTTC. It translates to CASSFTNYGYTF.

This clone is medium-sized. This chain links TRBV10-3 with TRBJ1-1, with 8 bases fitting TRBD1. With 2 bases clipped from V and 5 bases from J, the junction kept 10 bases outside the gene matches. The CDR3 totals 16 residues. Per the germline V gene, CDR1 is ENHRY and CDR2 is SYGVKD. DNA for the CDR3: TGTGCCATCAGTGAGGCCGCTCCGGGACAGGATACTGAAGCTTTCTTT. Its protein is CAISEAAPGQDTEAFF.

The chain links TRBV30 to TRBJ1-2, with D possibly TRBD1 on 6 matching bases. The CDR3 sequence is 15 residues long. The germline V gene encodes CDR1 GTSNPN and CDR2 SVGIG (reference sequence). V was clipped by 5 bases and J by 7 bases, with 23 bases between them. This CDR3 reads CAWQRGRLYNSGYTF. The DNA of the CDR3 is TGTGCCTGGCAGCGGGGGCGCCTATACAATTCTGGCTACACCTTC. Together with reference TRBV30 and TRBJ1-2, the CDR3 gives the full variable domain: SQTIHQWPATLVQPVGSPLSLECTVEGTSNPNLYWYRQAAGRGLQLLFYSVGIGQISSEVPQNLSASRPQDRQFILSSKKLLLSDSGFYLCAWQRGRLYNSGYTFGSGTRLTVV.

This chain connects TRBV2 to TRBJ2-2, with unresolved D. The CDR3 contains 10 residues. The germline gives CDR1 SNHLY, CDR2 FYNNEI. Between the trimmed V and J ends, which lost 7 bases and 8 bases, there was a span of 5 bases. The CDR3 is CASKQGELFF. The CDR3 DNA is TGTGCCAGCAAACAGGGGGAGCTGTTTTTT.

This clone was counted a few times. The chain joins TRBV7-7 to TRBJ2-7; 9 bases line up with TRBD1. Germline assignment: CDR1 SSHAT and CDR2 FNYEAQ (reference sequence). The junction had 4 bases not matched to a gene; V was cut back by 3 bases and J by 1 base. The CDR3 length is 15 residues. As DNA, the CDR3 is TGTGCCAGCAGCTTCGGGACAGGGTTATCCTACGAGCAGTACTTC. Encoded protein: CASSFGTGLSYEQYF.

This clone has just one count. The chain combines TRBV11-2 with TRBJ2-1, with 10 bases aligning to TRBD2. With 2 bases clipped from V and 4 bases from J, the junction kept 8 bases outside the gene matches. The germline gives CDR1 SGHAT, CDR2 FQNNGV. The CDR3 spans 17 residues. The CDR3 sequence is CASSLRFLAGEYNEQFF. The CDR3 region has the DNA TGTGCCAGCAGCTTAAGGTTCCTAGCGGGAGAGTACAATGAGCAGTTCTTC. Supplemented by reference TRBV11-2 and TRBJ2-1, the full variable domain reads EAGVAQSPRYKIIEKRQSVAFWCNPISGHATLYWYQQILGQGPKLLIQFQNNGVVDDSQLPKDRFSAERLKGVDSTLKIQPAKLEDSAVYLCASSLRFLAGEYNEQFFGPGTRLTVL.

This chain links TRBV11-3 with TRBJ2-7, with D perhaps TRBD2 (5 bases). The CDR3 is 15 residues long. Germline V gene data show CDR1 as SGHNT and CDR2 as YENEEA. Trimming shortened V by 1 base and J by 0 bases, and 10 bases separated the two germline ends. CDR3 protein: CASSLGAGGSYEQYF. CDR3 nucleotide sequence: TGTGCCAGCAGCTTAGGGGCGGGTGGCTCCTACGAGCAGTACTTC.

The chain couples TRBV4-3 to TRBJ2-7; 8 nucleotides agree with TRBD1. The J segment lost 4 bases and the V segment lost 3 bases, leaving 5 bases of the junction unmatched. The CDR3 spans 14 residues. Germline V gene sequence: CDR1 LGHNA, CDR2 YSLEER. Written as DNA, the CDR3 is TGCGCCAGCAGCCATGCAGGGGGCCGATACGAGCAGTACTTC. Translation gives CASSHAGGRYEQYF.

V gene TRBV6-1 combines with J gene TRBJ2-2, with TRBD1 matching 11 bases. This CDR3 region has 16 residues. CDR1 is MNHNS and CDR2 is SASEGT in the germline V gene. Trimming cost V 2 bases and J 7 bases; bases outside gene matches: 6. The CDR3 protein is CASSERTGGGGGELFF. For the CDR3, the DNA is TGTGCCAGCAGTGAACGGACAGGGGGCGGAGGCGGGGAGCTGTTTTTT.

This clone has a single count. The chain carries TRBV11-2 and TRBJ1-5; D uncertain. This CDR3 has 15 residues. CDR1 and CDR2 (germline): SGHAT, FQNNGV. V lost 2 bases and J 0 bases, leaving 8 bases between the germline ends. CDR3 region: CASSLSTHSNQPQHF. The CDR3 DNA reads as TGTGCCAGCAGCTTAAGTACACATAGCAATCAGCCCCAGCATTTT.

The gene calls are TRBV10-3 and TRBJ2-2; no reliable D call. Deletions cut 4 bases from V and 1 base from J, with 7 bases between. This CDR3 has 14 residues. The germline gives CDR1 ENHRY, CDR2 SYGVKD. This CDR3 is CAISGELNTGELFF. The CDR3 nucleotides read TGTGCCATCAGTGGAGAGTTGAACACCGGGGAGCTGTTTTTT.

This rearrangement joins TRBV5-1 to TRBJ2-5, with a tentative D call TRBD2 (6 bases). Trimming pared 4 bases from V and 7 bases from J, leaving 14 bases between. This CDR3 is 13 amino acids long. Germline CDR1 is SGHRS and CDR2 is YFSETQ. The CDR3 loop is CASSPTVEGTQYF. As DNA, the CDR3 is TGCGCCAGCAGCCCGACTGTGGAGGGGACCCAGTACTTC.

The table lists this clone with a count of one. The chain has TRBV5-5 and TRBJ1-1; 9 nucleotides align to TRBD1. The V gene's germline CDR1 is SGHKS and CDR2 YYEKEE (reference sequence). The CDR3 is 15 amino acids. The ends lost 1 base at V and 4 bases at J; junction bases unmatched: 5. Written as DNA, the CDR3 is TGTGCCAGCAGCTTGCGAAAGGACAGGGGCACTGAAGCTTTCTTT. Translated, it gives CASSLRKDRGTEAFF.

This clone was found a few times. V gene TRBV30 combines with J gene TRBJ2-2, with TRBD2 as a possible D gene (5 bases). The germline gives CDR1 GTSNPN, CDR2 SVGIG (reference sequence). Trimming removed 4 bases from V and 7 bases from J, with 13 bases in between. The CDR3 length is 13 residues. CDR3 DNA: TGTGCCTGGACCCCAATAGCGAACGGGGAGCTGTTTTTT. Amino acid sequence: CAWTPIANGELFF.